Detailed here is one T cell receptor (beta chain). The V and J ends lost 0 bases and 6 bases, in that order; junction bases with no gene match: 9. Germline CDR1 and CDR2: SGHNT and YYREEE (reference sequence). The CDR3 is 15 amino acids. Clones were sequenced by immunoSEQ multiplex PCR, and TCRdb holds only the in-frame ones, with some missing. The table has hundreds of thousands of clones, around nine tenths seen once. The data were obtained in a study of blood T cell repertoires in COVID-19. This clonotype was sampled from a man aged 55-75 years who had recovered from COVID-19. The specimen sequenced was peripheral blood. The rearrangement links TRBV5-4 to TRBJ2-7, with 7 positions matching TRBD2. This CDR3 is CASSLARREGREQYF. CDR3 coding DNA: TGTGCCAGCAGCTTGGCCAGGAGGGAGGGTCGCGAGCAGTACTTC.